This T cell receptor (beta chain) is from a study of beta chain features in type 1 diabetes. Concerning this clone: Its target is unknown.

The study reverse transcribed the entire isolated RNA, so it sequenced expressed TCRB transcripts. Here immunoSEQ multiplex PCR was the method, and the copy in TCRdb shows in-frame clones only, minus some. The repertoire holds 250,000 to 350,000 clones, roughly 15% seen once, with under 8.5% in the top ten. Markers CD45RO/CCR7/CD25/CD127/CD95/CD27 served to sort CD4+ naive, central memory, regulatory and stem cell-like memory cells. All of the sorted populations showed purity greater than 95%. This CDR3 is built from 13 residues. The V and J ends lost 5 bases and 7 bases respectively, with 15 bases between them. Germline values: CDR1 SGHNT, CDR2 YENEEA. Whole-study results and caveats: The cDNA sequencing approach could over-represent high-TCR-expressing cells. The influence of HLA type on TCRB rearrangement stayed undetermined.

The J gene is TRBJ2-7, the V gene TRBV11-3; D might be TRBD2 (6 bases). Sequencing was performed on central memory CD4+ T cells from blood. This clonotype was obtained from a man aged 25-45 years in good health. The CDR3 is CASSTSPGVEQYF. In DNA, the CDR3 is TGTGCCAGCAGCACATCGCCGGGAGTTGAGCAGTACTTC.